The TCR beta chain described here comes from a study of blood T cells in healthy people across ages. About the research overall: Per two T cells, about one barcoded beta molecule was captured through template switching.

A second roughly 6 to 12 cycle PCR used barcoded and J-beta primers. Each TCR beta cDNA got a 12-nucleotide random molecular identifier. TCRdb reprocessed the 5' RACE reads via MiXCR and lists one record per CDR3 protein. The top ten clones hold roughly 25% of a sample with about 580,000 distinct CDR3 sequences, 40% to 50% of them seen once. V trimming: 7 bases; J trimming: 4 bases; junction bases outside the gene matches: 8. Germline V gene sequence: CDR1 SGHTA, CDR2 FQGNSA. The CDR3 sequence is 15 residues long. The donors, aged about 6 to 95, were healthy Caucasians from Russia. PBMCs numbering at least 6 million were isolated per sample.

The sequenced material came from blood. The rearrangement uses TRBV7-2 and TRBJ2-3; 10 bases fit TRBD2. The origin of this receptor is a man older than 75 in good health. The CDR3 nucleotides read TGTGCCAGCACCTTTACCGGGACTAGCGCAGATACGCAGTATTTT. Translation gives CASTFTGTSADTQYF.